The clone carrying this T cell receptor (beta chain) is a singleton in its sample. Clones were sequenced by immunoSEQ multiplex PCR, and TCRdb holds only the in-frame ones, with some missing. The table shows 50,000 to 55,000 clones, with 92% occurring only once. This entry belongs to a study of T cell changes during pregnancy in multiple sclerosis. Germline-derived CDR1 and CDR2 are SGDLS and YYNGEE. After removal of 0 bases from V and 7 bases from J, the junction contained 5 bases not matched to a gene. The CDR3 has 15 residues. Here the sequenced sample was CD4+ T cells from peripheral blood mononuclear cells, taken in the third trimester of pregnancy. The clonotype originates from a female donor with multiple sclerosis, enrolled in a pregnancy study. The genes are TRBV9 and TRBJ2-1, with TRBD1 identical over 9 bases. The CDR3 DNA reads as TGTGCCAGCAGCGTAGGGACAGGGGTTGGGAATGAGCAGTTCTTC. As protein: CASSVGTGVGNEQFF.